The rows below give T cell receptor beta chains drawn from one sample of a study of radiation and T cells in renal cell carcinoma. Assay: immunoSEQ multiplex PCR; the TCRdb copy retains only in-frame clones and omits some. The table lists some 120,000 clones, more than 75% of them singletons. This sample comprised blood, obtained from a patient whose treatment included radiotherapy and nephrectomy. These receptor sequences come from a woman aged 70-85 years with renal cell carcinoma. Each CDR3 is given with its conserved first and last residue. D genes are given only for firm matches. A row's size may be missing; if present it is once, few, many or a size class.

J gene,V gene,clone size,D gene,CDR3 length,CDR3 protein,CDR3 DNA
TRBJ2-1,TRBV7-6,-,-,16,CASSQEIGGAYNEQFF,TGTGCCAGCAGCCAGGAGATCGGGGGCGCCTACAATGAGCAGTTCTTC
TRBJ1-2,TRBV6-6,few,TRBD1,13,CASSPDRDYGYTF,TGTGCCAGCAGCCCCGACAGGGACTATGGCTACACCTTC
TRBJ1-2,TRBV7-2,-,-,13,CASSWTVPYGYTF,TGTGCCAGCAGCTGGACAGTCCCCTATGGCTACACCTTC
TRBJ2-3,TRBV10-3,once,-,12,CAISRVGDTQYF,TGTGCCATCAGCAGGGTTGGTGATACGCAGTATTTT
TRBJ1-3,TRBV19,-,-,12,CASRTPGNTIYF,TGTGCCAGTAGGACCCCGGGGAACACCATATATTTT
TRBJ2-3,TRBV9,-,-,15,CASSVAGDPLGTQYF,TGTGCCAGCAGCGTAGCAGGGGACCCCTTAGGTACGCAGTATTTT
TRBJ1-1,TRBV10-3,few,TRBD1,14,CAISVGGPNTEAFF,TGTGCCATCAGTGTAGGGGGCCCGAACACTGAAGCTTTCTTT
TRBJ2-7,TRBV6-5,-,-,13,CASSRLGSYEQYF,TGTGCCAGCAGCAGACTCGGCTCCTACGAGCAGTACTTC
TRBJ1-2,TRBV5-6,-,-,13,CASSPQGRNGYTF,TGTGCCAGCAGTCCACAGGGTCGGAATGGCTACACCTTC
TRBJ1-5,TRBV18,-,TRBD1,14,CASSPEGGEQPQHF,TGTGCCAGCTCACCAGAAGGGGGCGAACAGCCCCAGCATTTT